These 9 T cell receptor beta chains were sequenced from one sample in a study of cytomegalovirus exposure and HLA in healthy donors. Use of 60 Vbeta and 13 Jbeta primers characterized the PCR. Clones were read by immunoSEQ multiplex PCR, and TCRdb kept only the in-frame ones, dropping some. The profile shows about 130,000 clones, about 80% of them singletons. Specimen: PBMCs. The receptors were sampled from a man aged 30 to 39 in good health and CMV-seropositive.

The chain's CDR3 is CASSTRGRRYHSGANVLTF. CDR3 in DNA: TGTGCCAGCAGCACGCGGGGAAGACGGTACCATTCTGGGGCCAACGTCCTGACTTTC. J is TRBJ2-6 and V is TRBV21-1; the table's D call of TRBD2 was not tested on the DNA. TRBV21-1 is tagged as a pseudogene. The CDR3 extends over 19 amino acids.

This sequence joins TRBV4-1 and TRBJ1-6; 7 bases map to TRBD1. CDR3 size: 16 residues. From germline, CDR1 is MGHRA and CDR2 YSYEKL. J gave up 4 bases and V 5 bases, and 8 bases lay outside the gene matches. As DNA, the CDR3 is TGCGCCAGCAGCAAACAGGGGCCCCCTTATAATTCACCCCTCCACTTT. Protein product: CASSKQGPPYNSPLHF.

The chain is built from TRBV2 and TRBJ1-1, with D possibly matching TRBD1 (5 bases). This CDR3 has 12 amino acids. Germline V gene data show CDR1 as SNHLY and CDR2 as FYNNEI. Trimming stripped 7 bases from V and 5 bases from J, with 11 bases between. Here the CDR3 DNA reads TGTGCCAGCATCATGGCAGGGACTGAAGCTTTCTTT. Amino acid sequence: CASIMAGTEAFF. The full variable domain, with the rest looked up from reference TRBV2 and TRBJ1-1, is EPEVTQTPSHQVTQMGQEVILRCVPISNHLYFYWYRQILGQKVEFLVSFYNNEISEKSEIFDDQFSVERPDGSNFTLKIRSTKLEDSAMYFCASIMAGTEAFFGQGTRLTVV.

The gene calls are TRBV30 and TRBJ2-2, with a possible D match to TRBD1 (5 bases). The CDR3 totals 15 residues. Trimming pared 5 bases from V and 2 bases from J, leaving 15 bases between. Germline V gives CDR1 GTSNPN, CDR2 SVGIG (reference sequence). CDR3 loop: CAWGSVWGNTGELFF. The CDR3 bases are TGTGCCTGGGGGTCCGTGTGGGGCAACACCGGGGAGCTGTTTTTT. Based on the CDR3 plus reference TRBV30 and TRBJ2-2, the full variable domain is SQTIHQWPATLVQPVGSPLSLECTVEGTSNPNLYWYRQAAGRGLQLLFYSVGIGQISSEVPQNLSASRPQDRQFILSSKKLLLSDSGFYLCAWGSVWGNTGELFFGEGSRLTVL.

The chain recombines TRBV6-5 with TRBJ1-2, with 7 bases that match TRBD1. Germline CDR1 and CDR2: MNHEY and SVGAGI. The V gene end was trimmed by 10 bases and the J gene end by 5 bases; junction bases not matched to a gene: 13. The CDR3 length is 14 residues. The CDR3 here is CATRQGSNYYGYTF. CDR3 bases: TGTGCCACCCGACAGGGATCTAACTATTATGGCTACACCTTC.

The chain couples TRBV7-8 to TRBJ2-5; TRBD2 might be the D (6 bases). The V end was cut by 4 bases, the J end by 5 bases, with 11 bases between. Germline V gives CDR1 SGHVS, CDR2 FQNEAQ. This CDR3 region has 13 residues. CDR3 protein: CASSSGARETQYF. The DNA of the CDR3 is TGTGCCAGCAGCTCGGGAGCCCGGGAGACCCAGTACTTC.

J is TRBJ1-1 and V is TRBV10-3, with D unresolved. CDR1 is ENHRY and CDR2 is SYGVKD in the germline V gene. The CDR3 loop spans 13 amino acids. Trimming stripped 3 bases from V and 3 bases from J, with 8 bases between. CDR3 loop: CAISDLRDTEAFF. The CDR3 DNA reads TGTGCCATCAGTGATTTACGGGACACTGAAGCTTTCTTT.

The rearrangement links TRBV28 to TRBJ2-6, with D perhaps TRBD2 (6 bases). Germline CDR1 reads MDHEN; CDR2 reads SYDVKM. The CDR3 covers 16 residues. V was clipped by 8 bases and J by 4 bases, with 18 bases between them. In DNA form, the CDR3 reads TGTGCCAGCGAGAGGGGACGGGGGTTCGGGGCCAACGTCCTGACTTTC. Its translation is CASERGRGFGANVLTF.

The J gene is TRBJ1-1, the V gene TRBV19; 9 bases are shared with TRBD1. V lost 9 bases to trimming and J lost 7 bases; unmatched junction nucleotides: 12. This CDR3 region has 14 residues. Germline V gene sequence: CDR1 LNHDA, CDR2 SQIVND (reference sequence). The CDR3 DNA is TGTGCCAGCCTCTCGGGACAGGGTCTAAGTGAAGCTTTCTTT. Translated, it gives CASLSGQGLSEAFF.